The 19 T cell receptor beta chains in this list originate from one sample, sequenced in a study of blood T cell repertoires in COVID-19. Clones were read by immunoSEQ multiplex PCR, and TCRdb kept only the in-frame ones, dropping some. This table holds some 400,000 clones, approximately 91% found once. The sequenced material came from PBMCs or T cells enriched from blood (not recorded which). The receptors come from a woman in her thirties or forties who had been exposed to COVID-19.

The rearrangement uses TRBV11-3 and TRBJ1-3, with unresolved D. Trimming stripped 5 bases from V and 0 bases from J, with 20 bases between. CDR1 is SGHNT, CDR2 YENEEA, per germline. The CDR3 extends over 18 amino acids. CDR3 loop: CASSLAPLTGGSGNTIYF. CDR3 nucleotide sequence: TGTGCCAGCAGCCTAGCACCCTTGACCGGAGGCTCTGGAAACACCATATATTTT.

This sequence joins TRBV4-1 and TRBJ1-5; 12 bases are shared with TRBD1. V lost 0 bases to trimming and J lost 12 bases; unmatched junction nucleotides: 9. In germline, CDR1 is MGHRA, CDR2 YSYEKL. This CDR3 has 16 residues. CDR3 in amino acids: CASSQDRGQGARGQHF. The CDR3 bases are TGCGCCAGCAGCCAAGATCGGGGACAGGGGGCAAGGGGCCAGCATTTT.

V gene TRBV18 combines with J gene TRBJ2-7, with TRBD2 matching over 7 bases. The CDR3 has 14 amino acids. Trimming removed 3 bases from V and 5 bases from J; junction bases left unmatched: 7. Per the germline V gene, CDR1 is KGHSH and CDR2 is LQKENI. The CDR3 protein is CASSPREETDEQYF. The CDR3, as DNA: TGTGCCAGCTCACCCCGGGAGGAAACTGACGAGCAGTACTTC.

The chain carries TRBV2 and TRBJ2-7; 11 bases match TRBD1. This CDR3 is built from 14 residues. With V trimmed by 7 bases and J by 2 bases, 4 bases remained unmatched. Germline V gene lookup returns CDR1 SNHLY and CDR2 FYNNEI. The CDR3 region has the DNA TGTGCCAGCACCCCGGACAGGGGGCCCTACGAGCAGTACTTC. Protein sequence: CASTPDRGPYEQYF.

The V and J genes are TRBV2 and TRBJ1-4; 8 bases map to TRBD1. Per the germline V gene, CDR1 is SNHLY and CDR2 is FYNNEI. Germline trimming cut 6 bases from V and 7 bases from J; bases unmatched to any gene: 7. CDR3 length: 14 residues. CDR3 residues: CASSGQGLSEKLFF. The CDR3 nucleotides are TGTGCCAGCAGCGGACAGGGTCTAAGTGAAAAACTGTTTTTT.

The sample holds a few counts of this clone. The genes are TRBV11-1 and TRBJ1-1; weak D call: TRBD1 (6 bases). The CDR3 is 13 residues long. Germline loops: CDR1 SGHAT, CDR2 FQDESV (reference sequence). Trimming stripped 4 bases from V and 1 base from J, with 7 bases between. For the CDR3, the DNA is TGTGCCAGCAGCTCGACAGGGAACACTGAAGCTTTCTTT. This codes for CASSSTGNTEAFF.

The chain recombines TRBV7-8 with TRBJ2-5; 8 nucleotides align to TRBD2. Germline values: CDR1 SGHVS, CDR2 FQNEAQ. The CDR3 is 15 amino acids. V lost 5 bases and J lost 2; bases outside the gene matches: 7. The CDR3 nucleotides read TGTGCCAGCAGCCAAGCGGGGGCGCCTCAAGAGACCCAGTACTTC. Its protein product is CASSQAGAPQETQYF.

The chain is built from TRBV20-1 and TRBJ1-1; no definite D call. Trimming took 3 bases from V and 5 from J, leaving 16 bases between them. The CDR3 has 14 amino acids. Germline V gene data show CDR1 as DFQATT and CDR2 as SNEGSKA (reference sequence). The CDR3 is CSASSSGPGTEAFF. The CDR3 DNA reads TGCAGTGCTAGTTCCTCAGGCCCTGGGACTGAAGCTTTCTTT.

This chain joins TRBV30 and TRBJ2-3; no clear D gene. Germline CDR1 reads GTSNPN; CDR2 reads SVGIG (reference sequence). The CDR3 totals 15 residues. Trimming removed 1 base from V and 0 bases from J, with 11 bases in between. CDR3 nucleotides: TGTGCCTGGAGTGGGTACGGCGGTAGCACAGATACGCAGTATTTT. It specifies CAWSGYGGSTDTQYF.

CDR3 sequence: CASSPGQLTNQPQHF. The CDR3 bases are TGTGCCAGCTCACCGGGACAGCTTACAAATCAGCCCCAGCATTTT. J is TRBJ1-5 and V is TRBV18; 7 nucleotides line up with TRBD1. The J segment lost 4 bases and the V segment lost 3 bases, leaving 6 bases of the junction unmatched. In germline, CDR1 is KGHSH, CDR2 LQKENI. This CDR3 has 15 amino acids.

The CDR3 DNA reads as TGTGCCAGCAGCCCTCGACAGAGCTCCTACAATGAGCAGTTCTTC. This sequence encodes CASSPRQSSYNEQFF. J is TRBJ2-1 and V is TRBV14; possibly TRBD1 for D (5 bases). CDR3 length equals 15 residues. Germline-derived CDR1 and CDR2 are SGHDN and FVKESK. V lost 4 bases and J lost 0, with 10 bases in between.

CDR3 in amino acids: CAWSDLAAGVGQPQHF. The DNA for the CDR3 is TGTGCCTGGAGTGATCTAGCGGCCGGAGTGGGTCAGCCCCAGCATTTT. The chain uses TRBV30 and TRBJ1-5; the D is unclear. With 1 base removed from V and 6 bases from J, the gap between germline ends came to 19 bases. Germline V gene sequence: CDR1 GTSNPN, CDR2 SVGIG (reference sequence). The CDR3 loop spans 16 amino acids.

This sequence joins TRBV30 and TRBJ1-5; TRBD1 matches at 7 bases. The CDR3 covers 16 residues. V lost 0 bases to trimming and J lost 4 bases; unmatched junction nucleotides: 9. Germline V gene sequence: CDR1 GTSNPN, CDR2 SVGIG (reference sequence). CDR3 coding DNA: TGTGCCTGGAGTGTCCCCAGTCAGGGGGGTAATCAGCCCCAGCATTTT. This gives the protein CAWSVPSQGGNQPQHF.

The chain carries TRBV5-5 and TRBJ2-7; 7 nucleotides agree with TRBD2. The CDR3 runs to 16 residues. Per the germline V gene, CDR1 is SGHKS and CDR2 is YYEKEE (reference sequence). The trim removed 0 bases at V and 1 base at J, leaving 7 bases unmatched. The CDR3 coding sequence is TGTGCCAGCAGCTTGGAGACCGGGAGGACTTCCTACGAGCAGTACTTC. It is translated as CASSLETGRTSYEQYF. The whole variable domain, filled in from reference TRBV5-5 and TRBJ2-7, reads DAGVTQSPTHLIKTRGQQVTLRCSPISGHKSVSWYQQVLGQGPQFIFQYYEKEERGRGNFPDRFSARQFPNYSSELNVNALLLGDSALYLCASSLETGRTSYEQYFGPGTRLTVT.

This chain's CDR3 is CASNDRGRTEAFF. In DNA, the CDR3 is TGTGCCAGCAACGACAGGGGGCGGACTGAAGCTTTCTTT. V usage is TRBV5-6 and J usage is TRBJ1-1, with TRBD1 matching 10 bases. Losses at the gene ends were 6 bases for V and 5 bases for J; bases not matched to a gene: 4. The CDR3 has 13 residues. Germline CDR1 and CDR2: SGHDT and YYEEEE.

This rearrangement joins TRBV19 to TRBJ1-5; D not resolved. The CDR3 is made up of 14 amino acids. In germline, CDR1 is LNHDA, CDR2 SQIVND (reference sequence). The V and J ends lost 6 bases and 1 base respectively, with 10 bases between them. The CDR3 coding sequence is TGTGCCAGTAGAAATTTAGAAAGCAATCAGCCCCAGCATTTT. It yields the protein CASRNLESNQPQHF. The variable domain in full, completed from reference TRBV19 and TRBJ1-5, reads DGGITQSPKYLFRKEGQNVTLSCEQNLNHDAMYWYRQDPGQGLRLIYYSQIVNDFQKGDIAEGYSVSREKKESFPLTVTSAQKNPTAFYLCASRNLESNQPQHFGDGTRLSIL.

This clone was recorded only once. CDR3 DNA: TGTGCCAGCAGCTCCCGAAGTATTAGCGGGGGTTCAGGGGAGCTGTTTTTT. This gives the protein CASSSRSISGGSGELFF. The chain recombines TRBV7-3 with TRBJ2-2; TRBD2 matches 9 bases. Germline CDR1 SGHTA, CDR2 FQGTGA. V dropped 4 bases and J dropped 8; count of bases not matched to a gene: 14. The CDR3 is 17 amino acids.

The chain combines TRBV4-3 with TRBJ2-7, with TRBD1 as a possible D gene (6 bases). The ends were cut back, 0 bases at V and 3 bases at J, with 15 bases in the middle. Germline V gene data show CDR1 as LGHNA and CDR2 as YSLEER. The CDR3 has 16 amino acids. CDR3 coding DNA: TGCGCCAGCAGCCAAGATACCCCGGACAGCCTCTACGAGCAGTACTTC. This sequence encodes CASSQDTPDSLYEQYF.

The V call is TRBV2, the J call TRBJ1-6, with a tentative D call TRBD1 (5 bases). CDR1 and CDR2 from the germline V gene are SNHLY and FYNNEI. Trimming took 8 bases from V and 0 from J, leaving 11 bases between them. This CDR3 has 15 residues. CDR3 in DNA: TGTGCCAGCGTGAAGGGGCCCTCCTATAATTCACCCCTCCACTTT. Translated, it gives CASVKGPSYNSPLHF.